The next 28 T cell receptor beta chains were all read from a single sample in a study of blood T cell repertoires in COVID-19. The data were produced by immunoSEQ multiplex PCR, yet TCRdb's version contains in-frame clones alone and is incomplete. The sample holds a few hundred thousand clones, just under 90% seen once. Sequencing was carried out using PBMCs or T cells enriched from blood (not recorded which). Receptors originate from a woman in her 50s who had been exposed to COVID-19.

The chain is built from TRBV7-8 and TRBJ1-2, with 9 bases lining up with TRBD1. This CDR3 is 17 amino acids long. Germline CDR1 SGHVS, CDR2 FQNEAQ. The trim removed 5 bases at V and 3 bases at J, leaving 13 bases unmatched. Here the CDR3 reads CASSALRTGAIHYGYTF. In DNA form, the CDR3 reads TGTGCCAGCAGCGCCTTGCGGACAGGGGCCATCCACTATGGCTACACCTTC.

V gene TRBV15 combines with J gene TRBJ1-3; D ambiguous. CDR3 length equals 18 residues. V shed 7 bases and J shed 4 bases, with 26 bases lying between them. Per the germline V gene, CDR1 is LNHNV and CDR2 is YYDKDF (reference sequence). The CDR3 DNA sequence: TGTGCCACCACCCCGCACGGGTACGGCAGAGCGTTGGGAAACACCATATATTTT. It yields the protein CATTPHGYGRALGNTIYF.

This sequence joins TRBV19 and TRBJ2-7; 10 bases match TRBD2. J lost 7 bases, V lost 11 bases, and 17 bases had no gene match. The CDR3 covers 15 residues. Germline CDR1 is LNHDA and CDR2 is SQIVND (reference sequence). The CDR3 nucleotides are TGTGCCCGGGAGCGGGGGGGCGAAAGGTCGGGAGAGCAGTACTTC. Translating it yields CARERGGERSGEQYF.

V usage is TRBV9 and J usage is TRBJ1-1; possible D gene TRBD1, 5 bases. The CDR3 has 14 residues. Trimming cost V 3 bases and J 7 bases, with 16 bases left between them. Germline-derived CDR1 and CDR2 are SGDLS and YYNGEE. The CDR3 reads CASSEGWGRGEAFF. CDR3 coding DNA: TGTGCCAGCAGCGAGGGGTGGGGAAGGGGTGAAGCTTTCTTT.

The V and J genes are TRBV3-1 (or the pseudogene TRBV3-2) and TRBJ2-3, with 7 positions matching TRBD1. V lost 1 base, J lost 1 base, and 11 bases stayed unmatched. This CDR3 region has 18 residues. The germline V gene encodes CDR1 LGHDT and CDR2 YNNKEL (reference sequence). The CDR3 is CASSQGPPRGGRTDTQYF. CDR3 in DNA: TGTGCCAGCAGCCAAGGGCCACCCCGAGGGGGCCGCACAGATACGCAGTATTTT.

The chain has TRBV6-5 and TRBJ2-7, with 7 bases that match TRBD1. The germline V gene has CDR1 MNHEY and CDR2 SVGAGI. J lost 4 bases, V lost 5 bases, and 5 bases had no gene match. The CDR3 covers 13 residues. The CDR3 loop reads CASSPTGSYEQYF. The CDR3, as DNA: TGTGCCAGCAGTCCGACAGGGAGTTACGAGCAGTACTTC.

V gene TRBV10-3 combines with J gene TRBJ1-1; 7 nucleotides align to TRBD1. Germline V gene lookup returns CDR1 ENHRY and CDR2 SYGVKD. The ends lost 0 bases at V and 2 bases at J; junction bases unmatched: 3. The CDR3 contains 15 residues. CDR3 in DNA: TGTGCCATCAGTGAGTCAGGGACAGTTAACACTGAAGCTTTCTTT. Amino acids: CAISESGTVNTEAFF.

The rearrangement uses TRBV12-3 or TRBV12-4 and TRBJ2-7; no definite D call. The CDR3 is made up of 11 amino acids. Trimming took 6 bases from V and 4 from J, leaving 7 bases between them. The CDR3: CASSRRYEQYF. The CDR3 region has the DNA TGTGCCAGCAGCCGTCGGTACGAGCAGTACTTC.

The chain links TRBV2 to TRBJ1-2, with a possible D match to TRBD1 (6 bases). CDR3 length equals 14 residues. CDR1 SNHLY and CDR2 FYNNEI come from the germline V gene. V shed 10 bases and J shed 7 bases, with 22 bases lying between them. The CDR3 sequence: CATTADRFAGGYTF. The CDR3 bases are TGTGCCACGACGGCCGACAGGTTTGCAGGTGGCTACACCTTC.

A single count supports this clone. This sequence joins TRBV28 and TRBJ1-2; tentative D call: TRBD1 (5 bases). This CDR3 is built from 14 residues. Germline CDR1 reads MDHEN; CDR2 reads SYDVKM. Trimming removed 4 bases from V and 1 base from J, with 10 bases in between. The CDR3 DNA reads TGTGCCAGCAGTTCGGACACCCGTAACTATGGCTACACCTTC. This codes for CASSSDTRNYGYTF.

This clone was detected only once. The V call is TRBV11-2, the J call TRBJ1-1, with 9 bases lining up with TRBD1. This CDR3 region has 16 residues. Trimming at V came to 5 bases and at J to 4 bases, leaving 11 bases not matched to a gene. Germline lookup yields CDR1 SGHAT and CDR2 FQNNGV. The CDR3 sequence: CASSPFTGGGGTEAFF. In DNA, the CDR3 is TGTGCCAGCAGCCCCTTTACAGGGGGCGGGGGCACTGAAGCTTTCTTT.

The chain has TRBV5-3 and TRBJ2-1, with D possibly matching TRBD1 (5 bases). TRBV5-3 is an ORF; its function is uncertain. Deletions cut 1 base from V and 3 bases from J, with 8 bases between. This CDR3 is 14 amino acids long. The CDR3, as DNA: TGTGCCAGAAGCTTGAGGGGTCTCTACAATGAGCAGTTCTTC. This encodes CARSLRGLYNEQFF.

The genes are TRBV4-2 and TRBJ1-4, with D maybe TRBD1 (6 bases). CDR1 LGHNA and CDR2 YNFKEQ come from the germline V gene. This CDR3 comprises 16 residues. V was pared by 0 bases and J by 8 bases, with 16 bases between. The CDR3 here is CASSQERTATKEKLFF. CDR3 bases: TGTGCCAGCAGCCAAGAGAGGACAGCGACAAAAGAAAAACTGTTTTTT.

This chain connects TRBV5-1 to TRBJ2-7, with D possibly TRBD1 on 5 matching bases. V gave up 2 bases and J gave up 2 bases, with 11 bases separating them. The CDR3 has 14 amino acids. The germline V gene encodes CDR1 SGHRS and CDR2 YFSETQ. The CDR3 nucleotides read TGCGCCAGCAGCTTATCTCAGGGTACCTACGAGCAGTACTTC. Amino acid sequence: CASSLSQGTYEQYF.

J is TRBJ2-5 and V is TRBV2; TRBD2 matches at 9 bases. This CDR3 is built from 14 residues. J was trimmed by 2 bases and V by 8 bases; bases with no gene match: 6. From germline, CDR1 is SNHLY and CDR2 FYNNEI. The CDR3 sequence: CASGWRGGQETQYF. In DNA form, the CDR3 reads TGTGCCAGCGGTTGGCGGGGGGGACAAGAGACCCAGTACTTC.

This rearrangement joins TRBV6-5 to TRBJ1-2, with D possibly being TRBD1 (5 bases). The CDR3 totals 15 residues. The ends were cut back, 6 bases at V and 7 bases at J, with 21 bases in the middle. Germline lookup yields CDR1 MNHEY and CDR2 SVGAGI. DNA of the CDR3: TGTGCCAGCAGCCGCCCAGCAGGGAACCTTGGTGGCTACACCTTC. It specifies CASSRPAGNLGGYTF.

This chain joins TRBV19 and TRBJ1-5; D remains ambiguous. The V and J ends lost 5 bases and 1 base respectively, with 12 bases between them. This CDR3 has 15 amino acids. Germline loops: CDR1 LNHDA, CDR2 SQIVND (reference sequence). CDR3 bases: TGTGCCAGTAGTCCCCATGGGGAGAGCAATCAGCCCCAGCATTTT. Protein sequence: CASSPHGESNQPQHF.

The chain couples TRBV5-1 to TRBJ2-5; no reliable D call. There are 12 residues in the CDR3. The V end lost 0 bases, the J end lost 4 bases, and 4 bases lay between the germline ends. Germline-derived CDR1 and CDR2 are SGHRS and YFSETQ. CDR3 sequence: CASSLAGETQYF. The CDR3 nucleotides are TGCGCCAGCAGCTTGGCAGGAGAGACCCAGTACTTC.

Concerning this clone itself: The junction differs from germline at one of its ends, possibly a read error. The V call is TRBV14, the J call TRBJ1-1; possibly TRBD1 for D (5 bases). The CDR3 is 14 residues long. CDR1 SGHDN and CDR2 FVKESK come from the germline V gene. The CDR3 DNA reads TGTGCCAGCAATCGGCAGGACAAGTTTGGGGGGTTGATCTTT. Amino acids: CASNRQDKFGGLIF.

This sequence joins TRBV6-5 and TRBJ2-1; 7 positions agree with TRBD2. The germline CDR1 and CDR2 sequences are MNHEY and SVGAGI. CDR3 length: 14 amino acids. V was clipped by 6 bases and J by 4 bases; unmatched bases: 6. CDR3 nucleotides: TGTGCCAGCAGGAGCGGGGACTCGTACAATGAGCAGTTCTTC. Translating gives CASRSGDSYNEQFF.

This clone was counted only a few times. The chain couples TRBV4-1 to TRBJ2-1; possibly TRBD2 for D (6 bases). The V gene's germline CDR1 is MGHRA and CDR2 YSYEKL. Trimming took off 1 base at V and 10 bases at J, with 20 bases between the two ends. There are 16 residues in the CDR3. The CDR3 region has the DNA TGCGCCAGCAGCCAAGGATACGGAGGGGTCGGAGGGGAGCAGTTCTTC. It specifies CASSQGYGGVGGEQFF.

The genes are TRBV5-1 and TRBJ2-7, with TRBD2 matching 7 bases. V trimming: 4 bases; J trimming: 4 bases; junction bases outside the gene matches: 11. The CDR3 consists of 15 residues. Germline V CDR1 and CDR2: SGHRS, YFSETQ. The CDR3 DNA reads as TGCGCCAGCAGCAGCGGGACTCCTACTCCGTACGAGCAGTACTTC. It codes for CASSSGTPTPYEQYF. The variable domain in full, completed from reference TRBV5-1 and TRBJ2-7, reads KAGVTQTPRYLIKTRGQQVTLSCSPISGHRSVSWYQQTPGQGLQFLFEYFSETQRNKGNFPGRFSGRQFSNSRSEMNVSTLELGDSALYLCASSSGTPTPYEQYFGPGTRLTVT.

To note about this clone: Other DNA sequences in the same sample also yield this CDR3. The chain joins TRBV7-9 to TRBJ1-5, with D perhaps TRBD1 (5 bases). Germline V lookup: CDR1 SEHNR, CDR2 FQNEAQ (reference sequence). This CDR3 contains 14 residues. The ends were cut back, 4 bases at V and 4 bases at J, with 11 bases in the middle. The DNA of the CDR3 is TGTGCCAGCAGCTCTAGTGGGGGGAATCAGCCCCAGCATTTT. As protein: CASSSSGGNQPQHF.

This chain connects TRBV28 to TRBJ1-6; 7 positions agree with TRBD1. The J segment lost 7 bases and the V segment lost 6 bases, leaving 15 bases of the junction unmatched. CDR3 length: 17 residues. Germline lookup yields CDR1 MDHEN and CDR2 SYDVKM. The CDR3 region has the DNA TGTGCCAGCAGACCTAACAGGGGAACCGGGGTAAATTCACCCCTCCACTTT. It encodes CASRPNRGTGVNSPLHF.

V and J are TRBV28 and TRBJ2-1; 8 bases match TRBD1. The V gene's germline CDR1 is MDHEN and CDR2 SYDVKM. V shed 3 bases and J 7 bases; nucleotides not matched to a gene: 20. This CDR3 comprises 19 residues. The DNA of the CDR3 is TGTGCCAGCAGTTTGTGGGTTACGATAAACAGGGGGAAGGGTAATGAGCAGTTCTTC. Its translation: CASSLWVTINRGKGNEQFF.

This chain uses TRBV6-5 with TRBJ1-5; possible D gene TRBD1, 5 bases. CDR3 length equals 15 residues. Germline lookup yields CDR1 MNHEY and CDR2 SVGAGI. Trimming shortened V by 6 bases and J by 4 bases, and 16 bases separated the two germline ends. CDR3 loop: CASRPQATTNQPQHF. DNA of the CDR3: TGTGCCAGCAGACCACAGGCGACCACGAATCAGCCCCAGCATTTT.

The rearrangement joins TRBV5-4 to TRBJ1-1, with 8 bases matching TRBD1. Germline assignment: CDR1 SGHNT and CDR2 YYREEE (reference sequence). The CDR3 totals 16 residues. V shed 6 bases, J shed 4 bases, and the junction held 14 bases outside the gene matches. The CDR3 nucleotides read TGTGCCAGCACCAGGGGGGCAGGGGGCGCGGGCACTGAAGCTTTCTTT. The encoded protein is CASTRGAGGAGTEAFF.

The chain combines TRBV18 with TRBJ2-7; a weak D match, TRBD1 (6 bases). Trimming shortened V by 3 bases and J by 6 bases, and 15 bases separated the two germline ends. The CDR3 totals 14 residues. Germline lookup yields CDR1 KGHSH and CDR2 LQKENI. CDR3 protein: CASSPIPGEIEQYF. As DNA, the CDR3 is TGTGCCAGCTCACCTATTCCAGGGGAAATCGAGCAGTACTTC.